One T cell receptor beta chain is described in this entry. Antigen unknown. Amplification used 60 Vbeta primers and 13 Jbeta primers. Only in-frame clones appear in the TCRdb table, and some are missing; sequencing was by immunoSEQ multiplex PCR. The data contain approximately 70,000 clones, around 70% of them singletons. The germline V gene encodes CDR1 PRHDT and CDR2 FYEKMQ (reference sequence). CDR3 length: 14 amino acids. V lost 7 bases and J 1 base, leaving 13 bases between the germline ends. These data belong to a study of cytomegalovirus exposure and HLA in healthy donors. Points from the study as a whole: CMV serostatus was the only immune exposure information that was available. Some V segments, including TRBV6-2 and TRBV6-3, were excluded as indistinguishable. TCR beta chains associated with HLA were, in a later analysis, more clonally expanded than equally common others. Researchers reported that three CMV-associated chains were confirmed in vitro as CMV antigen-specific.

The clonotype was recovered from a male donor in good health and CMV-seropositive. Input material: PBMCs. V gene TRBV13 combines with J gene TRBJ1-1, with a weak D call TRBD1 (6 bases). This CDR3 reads CASTGGGQNTEAFF. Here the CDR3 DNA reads TGTGCCAGCACTGGGGGGGGGCAGAACACTGAAGCTTTCTTT.